This T cell receptor beta chain appears in the sequencing data of a study of CD8+ T cells in alopecia areata. Across the whole study: For 6 to 18 months, tofacitinib was taken, and 6 months off drug followed. The SALT score measured affected scalp surface percentage in treated patients.

Remarks on this clone: Its antigen is currently unknown.

Treatment specified: oral pan-JAK inhibitor, 5-10 mg twice daily. Lesional scalp punch biopsies and peripheral blood came from alopecia areata patients. Study results and limitations: An increase in clonality over normal scalp was evident in lesional scalp, especially alopecia totalis/universalis.

As the sequencing template, cDNA was produced by extracting RNA and reverse transcribing it. TCRdb's copy holds only in-frame clones and misses some; the assay was immunoSEQ multiplex PCR. The sample yields 35,000 to 50,000 clones, just over 65% seen once. The CDR3 contains 11 residues. Germline loops: CDR1 SQVTM, CDR2 ANQGSEA. Deletions cut 4 bases from V and 6 bases from J, with 7 bases between. This chain joins TRBV29-1 and TRBJ2-4, with D possibly TRBD1 on 5 matching bases. Sequenced material: CD8+ T cells sorted from blood, taken at week 4, from a patient treated with tofacitinib. This TCR was recovered from a human donor with alopecia areata. CDR3 in amino acids: CSVVDTNIQYF. CDR3 in DNA: TGCAGCGTTGTGGACACAAACATTCAGTACTTC.